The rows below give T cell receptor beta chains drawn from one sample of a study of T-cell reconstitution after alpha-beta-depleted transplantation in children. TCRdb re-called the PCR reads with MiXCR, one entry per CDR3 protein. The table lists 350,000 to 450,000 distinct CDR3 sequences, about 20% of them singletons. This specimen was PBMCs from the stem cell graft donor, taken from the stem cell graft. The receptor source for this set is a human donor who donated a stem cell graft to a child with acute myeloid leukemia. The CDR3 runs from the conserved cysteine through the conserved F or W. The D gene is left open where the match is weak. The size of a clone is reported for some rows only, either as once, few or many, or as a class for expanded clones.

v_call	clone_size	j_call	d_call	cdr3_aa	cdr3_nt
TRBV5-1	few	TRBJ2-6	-	CASSLIGPDSRWANVLTF	TGCGCCAGCAGCTTGATCGGGCCAGACAGTCGCTGGGCCAACGTCCTGACTTTC
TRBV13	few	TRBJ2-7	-	CASSLVGAGAYEQYF	TGTGCCAGCAGCTTAGTGGGAGCAGGGGCCTACGAGCAGTACTTC
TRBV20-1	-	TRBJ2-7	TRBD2	CSAITSGAAYEQYF	TGCAGTGCTATTACCAGCGGGGCTGCCTACGAGCAGTACTTC
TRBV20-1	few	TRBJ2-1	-	CSARPARGRDGGYNEQFF	TGCAGTGCTAGACCCGCCCGGGGACGGGACGGTGGTTACAATGAGCAGTTCTTC
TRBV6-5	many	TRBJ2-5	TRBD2	CASSNLRGGFKTQYF	TGTGCCAGCAGTAACCTCCGGGGAGGGTTCAAGACCCAGTACTTC
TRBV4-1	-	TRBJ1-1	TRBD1	CASSPKTGGGTEAFF	TGCGCCAGCAGCCCCAAGACAGGGGGCGGCACTGAAGCTTTCTTT
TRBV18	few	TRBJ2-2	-	CASSPQSKTGELFF	TGTGCCAGCTCACCGCAGAGTAAGACCGGGGAGCTGTTTTTT
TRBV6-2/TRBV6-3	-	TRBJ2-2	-	CASGDRANTGELFF	TGTGCCAGCGGCGACCGAGCGAACACCGGGGAGCTGTTTTTT
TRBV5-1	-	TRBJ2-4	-	CASRALRTKGDIQYF	TGCGCCAGCCGCGCGTTGCGGACAAAAGGGGACATTCAGTACTTC
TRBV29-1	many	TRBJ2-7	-	CSVGITRIEQYF	TGCAGCGTTGGCATCACACGGATCGAGCAGTACTTC
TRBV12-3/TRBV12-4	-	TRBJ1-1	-	CASMGPATEAFF	TGTGCCAGCATGGGACCGGCCACTGAAGCTTTCTTT
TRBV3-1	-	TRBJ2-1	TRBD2	CASSPELAGGLDEQFF	TGTGCCAGCAGCCCTGAACTAGCGGGAGGCCTCGATGAGCAGTTCTTC